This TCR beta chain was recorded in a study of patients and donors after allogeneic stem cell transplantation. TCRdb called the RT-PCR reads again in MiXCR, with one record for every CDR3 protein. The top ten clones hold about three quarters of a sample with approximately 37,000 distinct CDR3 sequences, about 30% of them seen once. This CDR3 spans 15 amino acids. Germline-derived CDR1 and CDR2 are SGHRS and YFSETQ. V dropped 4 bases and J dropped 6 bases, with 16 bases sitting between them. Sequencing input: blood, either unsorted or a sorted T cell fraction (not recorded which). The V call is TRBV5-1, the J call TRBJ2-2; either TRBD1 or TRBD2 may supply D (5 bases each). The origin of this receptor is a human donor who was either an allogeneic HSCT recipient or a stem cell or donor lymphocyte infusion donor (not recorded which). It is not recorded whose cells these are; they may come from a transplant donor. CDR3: CASSAGTVHPGELFF. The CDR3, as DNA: TGCGCCAGCAGCGCCGGGACCGTCCATCCCGGGGAGCTGTTTTTT.